Each of the 32 T cell receptor beta chains below was sequenced from the same sample in a study of cytomegalovirus exposure and HLA in healthy donors. Sequenced by immunoSEQ multiplex PCR; TCRdb stores in-frame clones only, minus some. The top ten hold approximately 0.96% of the sample, which has roughly 310,000 clones, nearly 90% seen once. The sample comprised PBMCs. The receptors come from a man aged 30-40 years in good health and CMV-seronegative.

This chain joins TRBV7-6 and TRBJ1-1, with a possible D match to TRBD1 (6 bases). Germline CDR1 is SGHVS and CDR2 is FNYEAQ. This CDR3 spans 14 amino acids. Trimming left V 2 bases short and J 1 base short, with 8 bases between. The CDR3 DNA sequence: TGTGCCAGCAGCTTACACAGGGAGAACACTGAAGCTTTCTTT. Amino acid sequence: CASSLHRENTEAFF.

In its sample, this clone was seen once. The chain employs TRBV5-1 and TRBJ1-1, with no clear D. Trimming removed 1 base at V and 5 bases at J, with 9 bases between. The germline V gene encodes CDR1 SGHRS and CDR2 YFSETQ. This CDR3 has 13 amino acids. CDR3 coding DNA: TGCGCCAGCAGCTTGTCAGATCTGACTGAAGCTTTCTTT. Translating it yields CASSLSDLTEAFF. The variable domain in full, with the rest retrieved from reference TRBV5-1 and TRBJ1-1, is KAGVTQTPRYLIKTRGQQVTLSCSPISGHRSVSWYQQTPGQGLQFLFEYFSETQRNKGNFPGRFSGRQFSNSRSEMNVSTLELGDSALYLCASSLSDLTEAFFGQGTRLTVV.

A few counts support this clone. CDR3 nucleotides: TGTGCCAGCAGCACAGGGCACGAGCAGTACTTC. Encoded protein: CASSTGHEQYF. This chain links TRBV9 with TRBJ2-7; TRBD1 is a possible D gene (6 bases). The V end was cut by 4 bases, the J end by 5 bases, with 7 bases between. CDR3 length equals 11 residues. Germline loops: CDR1 SGDLS, CDR2 YYNGEE.

The chain uses TRBV9 and TRBJ1-3, with TRBD1 identical over 8 bases. The CDR3 extends over 15 amino acids. V lost 0 bases, J lost 3 bases, and 2 bases stayed unmatched. Germline CDR1 and CDR2: SGDLS and YYNGEE. The CDR3 sequence is CASSVEDRGGNTIYF. In DNA form, the CDR3 reads TGTGCCAGCAGCGTAGAAGACAGGGGTGGAAACACCATATATTTT.

The chain links TRBV27 to TRBJ1-4; TRBD1 matches 7 bases. V lost 3 bases and J lost 0; bases outside the gene matches: 4. The CDR3 length is 16 residues. The germline CDR1 and CDR2 sequences are MNHEY and SMNVEV (reference sequence). CDR3 region: CASSFQQGATNEKLFF. The CDR3 bases are TGTGCCAGCAGTTTCCAGCAGGGGGCAACTAATGAAAAACTGTTTTTT.

The chain carries TRBV6-4 and TRBJ2-2, with a tentative D call TRBD1 (5 bases). Trimming left V 3 bases short and J 6 bases short, with 11 bases between. The CDR3 runs 14 residues. In germline, CDR1 is MRHNA, CDR2 SNTAGT. The CDR3 loop reads CASSDWGRAGELFF. In nucleotides, the CDR3 is TGTGCCAGCAGTGATTGGGGCCGGGCCGGGGAGCTGTTTTTT.

This clone has a single count. This chain uses TRBV4-2 with TRBJ2-7; D might be TRBD1 (5 bases). There are 15 residues in the CDR3. Germline values: CDR1 LGHNA, CDR2 YNFKEQ. Trimming pared 0 bases from V and 1 base from J, leaving 10 bases between. In DNA form, the CDR3 reads TGTGCCAGCAGCCAAGATTTAGGACAATCCTACGAGCAGTACTTC. This sequence encodes CASSQDLGQSYEQYF.

The V gene is TRBV9, the J gene TRBJ2-2; 8 nucleotides match TRBD2. The CDR3 length is 19 residues. Per the germline V gene, CDR1 is SGDLS and CDR2 is YYNGEE. V was clipped by 1 base and J by 1 base; unmatched bases: 12. The CDR3: CASSVTPGGAIMNTGELFF. In DNA form, the CDR3 reads TGTGCCAGCAGCGTAACCCCGGGAGGGGCCATCATGAACACCGGGGAGCTGTTTTTT.

As regards this clone: Other DNA variants within this sample encode the same CDR3. The chain carries TRBV19 and TRBJ2-7, with TRBD1 identical over 8 bases. The J segment lost 2 bases and the V segment lost 5 bases, leaving 8 bases of the junction unmatched. The CDR3 covers 15 residues. In germline, CDR1 is LNHDA, CDR2 SQIVND (reference sequence). The CDR3 sequence is CASSAGTGPAYEQYF. In nucleotides, the CDR3 is TGTGCCAGTAGTGCTGGGACAGGCCCGGCCTACGAGCAGTACTTC.

This chain connects TRBV27 to TRBJ1-6; D unresolved. This CDR3 spans 16 amino acids. Germline CDR1 is MNHEY and CDR2 is SMNVEV (reference sequence). The V and J ends lost 3 bases and 6 bases respectively, with 15 bases between them. The CDR3: CASSLASTALNSPLHF. The CDR3 DNA follows: TGTGCCAGCAGTTTGGCCTCAACCGCCCTTAATTCACCCCTCCACTTT.

This clone occurred a few times. The genes are TRBV6-4 and TRBJ1-2; possible D gene TRBD1, 6 bases. CDR1 is MRHNA, CDR2 SNTAGT, per germline. This CDR3 is 14 amino acids long. V was clipped by 5 bases and J by 8 bases, with 18 bases between them. The CDR3 DNA follows: TGTGCCAGCAGTCCATCACAGGGCGCGAGCGGCTACACCTTC. Translating gives CASSPSQGASGYTF.

Details on this clone: A read error may account for a junction end that differs from germline. The chain uses TRBV6-1 and TRBJ1-5; D is uncertain. The CDR3 is made up of 16 amino acids. The V gene's germline CDR1 is MNHNS and CDR2 SASEGT. CDR3 in amino acids: CASSEAFNLSPGINLF. The CDR3 DNA sequence: TGTGCCAGCAGTGAAGCCTTCAACCTGTCCCCCGGGATAAACCTTTTT.

This clone was detected once. The V gene is TRBV30, the J gene TRBJ1-1, with D unresolved. Germline lookup yields CDR1 GTSNPN and CDR2 SVGIG (reference sequence). V gave up 0 bases and J gave up 5 bases, with 7 bases separating them. The CDR3 runs to 12 residues. For the CDR3, the DNA is TGTGCCTGGAGTGTAGAGTTTACTGAAGCTTTCTTT. It translates to CAWSVEFTEAFF. Full variable domain (rest looked up from reference TRBV30 and TRBJ1-1): SQTIHQWPATLVQPVGSPLSLECTVEGTSNPNLYWYRQAAGRGLQLLFYSVGIGQISSEVPQNLSASRPQDRQFILSSKKLLLSDSGFYLCAWSVEFTEAFFGQGTRLTVV.

This chain connects TRBV18 to TRBJ2-7; no firm D call. This CDR3 region has 15 residues. The germline V and J ends were trimmed by 2 bases and 0 bases, with 11 bases remaining between them. CDR1 is KGHSH and CDR2 is LQKENI in the germline V gene. The chain's CDR3 is CASSPSSASSYEQYF. The CDR3 DNA is TGTGCCAGCTCACCAAGCTCCGCTAGCTCCTACGAGCAGTACTTC.

The chain recombines TRBV4-3 with TRBJ2-7, with no clear D. The germline gives CDR1 LGHNA, CDR2 YSLEER. This CDR3 spans 14 amino acids. V gave up 0 bases and J gave up 3 bases, with 9 bases separating them. The CDR3: CASSQESQLYEQYF. CDR3 nucleotide sequence: TGCGCCAGCAGCCAAGAGTCACAGCTCTACGAGCAGTACTTC.

There are a few counts of this clone. This chain joins TRBV7-8 and TRBJ2-7; D possibly corresponds to TRBD1 (6 bases). V was cut by 5 bases and J by 0 bases, with 17 bases left in between. CDR3 length: 16 amino acids. Germline CDR1 SGHVS, CDR2 FQNEAQ. The CDR3 here is CASSPITGQGSYEQYF. DNA of the CDR3: TGTGCCAGCAGCCCCATTACAGGGCAGGGCTCCTACGAGCAGTACTTC.

This clone was picked up one time. In nucleotides, the CDR3 is TGCGCCAGCCCGGCGGGCCCTTTAGCCAAAAACATTCAGTACTTC. It yields the protein CASPAGPLAKNIQYF. J is TRBJ2-4 and V is TRBV5-1; TRBD2 might be the D (5 bases). The CDR3 loop spans 15 amino acids. Germline V gene lookup returns CDR1 SGHRS and CDR2 YFSETQ. Trimming cost V 7 bases and J 0 bases, with 14 bases left between them.

The chain recombines TRBV7-6 with TRBJ2-3; TRBD2 matches 11 bases. Losses at the gene ends were 0 bases for V and 4 bases for J; bases not matched to a gene: 6. The CDR3 has 17 residues. Germline V lookup: CDR1 SGHVS, CDR2 FNYEAQ. CDR3 bases: TGTGCCAGCAGCTTAGCGTTACTAGCGGGGGCCCCAGATACGCAGTATTTT. Its translation is CASSLALLAGAPDTQYF.

As regards this clone: At one end, the junction sequence differs from germline, possibly due to a read error. The rearrangement links TRBV7-8 to TRBJ2-4; possible D gene TRBD1, 5 bases. Germline V gives CDR1 SGHVS, CDR2 FQNEAQ. The CDR3 length is 16 residues. The CDR3 nucleotides read TGTGCCAGCAGTCCCCACACGGCAGGGCCCAAAACCATTCAGTACTTC. It encodes CASSPHTAGPKTIQYF.

This chain uses TRBV5-5 with TRBJ1-5; a possible D gene is TRBD1 (6 bases). Germline V gene data show CDR1 as SGHKS and CDR2 as YYEKEE (reference sequence). The CDR3 is made up of 14 amino acids. Trimming removed 4 bases at V and 3 bases at J, with 11 bases between. CDR3 coding DNA: TGTGCCAGCAGCGCGGACAGTATCAATCAGCCCCAGCATTTT. It codes for CASSADSINQPQHF.

The CDR3 region is CASSLVAGNTGELFF. CDR3 nucleotide sequence: TGCGCCAGCAGCTTGGTTGCAGGGAACACCGGGGAGCTGTTTTTT. The chain combines TRBV5-1 with TRBJ2-2, with D hard to call. The CDR3 extends over 15 amino acids. V lost 0 bases, J lost 1 base, and 7 bases lay in between. The germline V gene has CDR1 SGHRS and CDR2 YFSETQ.

V gene TRBV5-6 combines with J gene TRBJ1-3, with D possibly TRBD1 on 5 matching bases. Trimming removed 5 bases at V and 2 bases at J, with 14 bases between. CDR3 size: 15 residues. Germline V gene lookup returns CDR1 SGHDT and CDR2 YYEEEE. The CDR3 DNA follows: TGTGCCAGCAGGACTAGTGGGGGGACTGGAAACACCATATATTTT. Its translation: CASRTSGGTGNTIYF.

V is TRBV18 and J is TRBJ1-3; 9 positions match TRBD1. J gave up 0 bases and V 6 bases, and 6 bases lay outside the gene matches. The germline V gene has CDR1 KGHSH and CDR2 LQKENI. The CDR3 runs 16 residues. The CDR3 is CASSTGGTISGNTIYF. The CDR3 DNA follows: TGTGCCAGCTCGACAGGGGGGACAATCTCTGGAAACACCATATATTTT.

Regarding this clone: Other DNA sequences in the same sample also yield this CDR3. The V and J genes are TRBV27 and TRBJ1-2, with TRBD1 matching over 9 bases. The ends lost 5 bases at V and 4 bases at J; junction bases unmatched: 8. Germline CDR1 MNHEY, CDR2 SMNVEV (reference sequence). The CDR3 sequence is 15 residues long. CDR3 DNA sequence: TGTGCCAGCAGTCCCACCGGGACAGGGCTCTATGGCTACACCTTC. Translation gives CASSPTGTGLYGYTF.

The gene calls are TRBV5-4 and TRBJ1-4, with D perhaps matching TRBD1 (6 bases). In germline, CDR1 is SGHNT, CDR2 YYREEE (reference sequence). The CDR3 runs to 14 residues. Trimming stripped 4 bases from V and 5 bases from J, with 12 bases between. The CDR3 bases are TGTGCCAGCAGCCCCGGGACACAAAATGAAAAACTGTTTTTT. Translating gives CASSPGTQNEKLFF.

This sequence joins TRBV18 and TRBJ2-2; D unclear. V lost 6 bases, J lost 3 bases, and 8 bases lay in between. Germline values: CDR1 KGHSH, CDR2 LQKENI. The CDR3 loop spans 13 amino acids. This CDR3 reads CASSHFYTGELFF. CDR3 DNA: TGTGCCAGCTCTCACTTCTACACCGGGGAGCTGTTTTTT.

This clone appeared once. This chain joins TRBV7-2 and TRBJ2-3, with 12 nucleotides matching TRBD2. Trimming at V came to 5 bases and at J to 3 bases, leaving 6 bases not matched to a gene. In germline, CDR1 is SGHTA, CDR2 FQGNSA. CDR3 length equals 16 residues. The CDR3 protein is CASSAEGTSGTDTQYF. The CDR3, as DNA: TGTGCCAGCAGCGCAGAGGGGACTAGCGGGACAGATACGCAGTATTTT.

The chain couples TRBV15 to TRBJ1-2; TRBD1 is a possible D gene (5 bases). This CDR3 is 14 amino acids long. Germline V gene sequence: CDR1 LNHNV, CDR2 YYDKDF (reference sequence). Trimming removed 1 base from V and 3 bases from J, with 9 bases in between. CDR3 sequence: CATSRGAGYYGYTF. The CDR3 DNA sequence: TGTGCCACCAGCAGAGGGGCAGGGTACTATGGCTACACCTTC.

The chain carries TRBV11-2 and TRBJ2-1, with D possibly TRBD1 on 6 matching bases. The germline V gene encodes CDR1 SGHAT and CDR2 FQNNGV. V was trimmed by 4 bases and J by 2 bases, leaving 12 bases between them. The CDR3 runs to 15 residues. CDR3 region: CASSSRRGPYNEQFF. The CDR3 DNA reads TGTGCCAGCAGCTCACGCAGGGGACCCTACAATGAGCAGTTCTTC.

The chain links TRBV29-1 to TRBJ1-2; 7 nucleotides match TRBD1. The CDR3 sequence is 14 residues long. Trimming removed 4 bases from V and 5 bases from J; junction bases left unmatched: 10. The germline V gene encodes CDR1 SQVTM and CDR2 ANQGSEA. This CDR3 is CSVGRDSPVYGYTF. For the CDR3, the DNA is TGCAGCGTTGGCAGGGACAGCCCCGTTTATGGCTACACCTTC.

This rearrangement joins TRBV25-1 to TRBJ1-1; D is uncertain. The CDR3 contains 11 residues. The germline V and J ends were trimmed by 4 bases and 4 bases, with 4 bases remaining between them. CDR1 is MGHDK, CDR2 SYGVNS, per germline. CDR3 in amino acids: CASSGRTEAFF. In DNA, the CDR3 is TGTGCCAGCAGTGGTCGCACTGAAGCTTTCTTT.

This clone was detected only once. This sequence joins TRBV5-6 and TRBJ2-1; 11 bases are a match to TRBD2. The CDR3 is 16 amino acids. Trimming at V came to 4 bases and at J to 0 bases, leaving 3 bases not matched to a gene. Germline assignment: CDR1 SGHDT and CDR2 YYEEEE. CDR3: CASSPGTSGSYNEQFF. CDR3 DNA sequence: TGTGCCAGCAGCCCGGGGACTAGCGGCTCCTACAATGAGCAGTTCTTC.